What follows are 8 T cell receptor beta chains derived from one specimen sequenced in a study of identical twins. TCRdb used MiXCR to reprocess the 5' RACE reads, holding one entry per CDR3 protein. Here the sample spans around 340,000 distinct CDR3 sequences, 9% to 15% being singletons. The same data also went into a second study, on yellow fever vaccine responses in identical twins.

The specimen sequenced was CD8+ T cells sorted from blood. The origin of the receptors is a woman aged 18-29 years in good health.

This chain connects TRBV5-6 to TRBJ2-7; D is ambiguous. The CDR3 has 15 amino acids. V dropped 0 bases and J dropped 0 bases, with 10 bases sitting between them. CDR1 and CDR2 (germline): SGHDT, YYEEEE. As DNA, the CDR3 is TGTGCCAGCAGCTTGGGCGCAGTTCCCTCCTACGAGCAGTACGTC. Translated: CASSLGAVPSYEQYV.

This clonotype was detected a few times. The chain joins TRBV4-1 to TRBJ2-4; D gene unclear. Deletions cut 4 bases from V and 2 bases from J, with 9 bases between. The CDR3 has 14 amino acids. Per the germline V gene, CDR1 is MGHRA and CDR2 is YSYEKL. Here the CDR3 DNA reads TGCGCCAGCAGCCCATTTGACACCAAAAACATTCAGTACTTC. Protein: CASSPFDTKNIQYF.

Only a few counts were recorded for this clonotype. The V call is TRBV11-1, the J call TRBJ1-6; the D gene is possibly TRBD1 (6 bases). Between the trimmed V and J ends, which lost 3 bases and 7 bases, there was a span of 25 bases. The CDR3 sequence is 19 residues long. The V gene's germline CDR1 is SGHAT and CDR2 FQDESV (reference sequence). CDR3 nucleotide sequence: TGTGCCAGCAGCTTTAACCCCCTCACGGACAGCAAAGCGAATTCACCCCTCCACTTT. Translation: CASSFNPLTDSKANSPLHF.

This clonotype was seen a handful of times. The CDR3 is CASSGGQGRYNEQFF. DNA for the CDR3: TGTGCCAGCAGTGGGGGACAGGGGAGGTACAATGAGCAGTTCTTC. The chain carries TRBV2 and TRBJ2-1; 10 bases line up with TRBD1. V shed 4 bases and J 4 bases; nucleotides not matched to a gene: 4. CDR1 and CDR2 from the germline V gene are SNHLY and FYNNEI. This CDR3 is 15 amino acids long. Variable domain in full (rest from reference TRBV2 and TRBJ2-1): EPEVTQTPSHQVTQMGQEVILRCVPISNHLYFYWYRQILGQKVEFLVSFYNNEISEKSEIFDDQFSVERPDGSNFTLKIRSTKLEDSAMYFCASSGGQGRYNEQFFGPGTRLTVL.

In this sample, this clonotype turned up many times. V usage is TRBV2 and J usage is TRBJ2-5; D call uncertain. The V end was cut by 6 bases, the J end by 0 bases, with 11 bases between. The CDR3 runs 14 residues. Per germline, CDR1 SNHLY and CDR2 FYNNEI. The CDR3 is CASSAARDQETQYF. The CDR3 region has the DNA TGTGCCAGCAGCGCGGCCCGGGACCAAGAGACCCAGTACTTC.

This clonotype has only a few counts. The gene calls are TRBV28 and TRBJ2-6, with D possibly TRBD1 on 6 matching bases. Trimming took off 2 bases at V and 4 bases at J, with 12 bases between the two ends. The CDR3 runs 16 residues. CDR1 is MDHEN, CDR2 SYDVKM, per germline. This chain's CDR3 is CASSLGGSDGANVLTF. CDR3 nucleotides: TGTGCCAGCAGTTTAGGGGGCAGTGACGGGGCCAACGTCCTGACTTTC.

The rearrangement uses TRBV5-1 and TRBJ2-7, with D possibly matching TRBD1 (5 bases). The CDR3 spans 13 residues. Per the germline V gene, CDR1 is SGHRS and CDR2 is YFSETQ. V dropped 2 bases and J dropped 2 bases, with 8 bases sitting between them. The CDR3 bases are TGCGCCAGCAGCTTTGACAGAGCCTACGAGCAGTACTTC. Its translation is CASSFDRAYEQYF.

This clonotype appeared a few times. This chain joins TRBV6-5 and TRBJ2-1; TRBD2 agrees at 9 bases. This CDR3 is built from 17 residues. Trimming removed 5 bases from V and 4 bases from J; junction bases left unmatched: 12. Germline-derived CDR1 and CDR2 are MNHEY and SVGAGI. In nucleotides, the CDR3 is TGTGCCAGCAGTCACCCGGGGGCTAGCGGGAAATACAATGAGCAGTTCTTC. Protein sequence: CASSHPGASGKYNEQFF.